A single sample is the source of the 21 T cell receptor beta chains below, sequenced in a study of Graves' ophthalmopathy and Graves' hyperthyroidism. TCR beta CDR3 regions were amplified from RNA transcripts. HTBI-primed RT-PCR formed the first round, and a multiplex PCR formed the second. From the multiplex PCR reads, TCRdb called clonotypes with MiXCR, one entry per CDR3 protein. This sample has approximately 150,000 distinct CDR3 sequences, with roughly two fifths found just once. Sequencing input: peripheral blood. Source of these receptors: a man in his thirties or forties with Graves' ophthalmopathy.

V and J are TRBV20-1 and TRBJ2-7; possibly TRBD1 or TRBD2 for D (5 bases each). This CDR3 has 15 residues. Germline V gene sequence: CDR1 DFQATT, CDR2 SNEGSKA (reference sequence). V lost 0 bases and J 2 bases, leaving 14 bases between the germline ends. CDR3 protein: CSARDWDGLAYEQYF. CDR3 coding DNA: TGCAGTGCTAGAGATTGGGACGGCTTAGCCTACGAGCAGTACTTC.

This clonotype was seen a few times. The chain has TRBV7-2 and TRBJ1-2, with D hard to call. Trimming took off 2 bases at V and 4 bases at J, with 14 bases between the two ends. Germline lookup yields CDR1 SGHTA and CDR2 FQGNSA. This CDR3 is built from 15 residues. The CDR3: CASSLIPSPSYGYTF. For the CDR3, the DNA is TGTGCCAGCAGCTTAATCCCGAGTCCTTCCTATGGCTACACCTTC.

This clonotype appeared many times. The chain carries TRBV29-1 and TRBJ1-1; D unresolved. Trimming removed 0 bases at V and 1 base at J, with 9 bases between. Germline-derived CDR1 and CDR2 are SQVTM and ANQGSEA. This CDR3 region has 14 residues. The CDR3 coding sequence is TGCAGCGTTGAAGACCCCTGGACGAACACTGAAGCTTTCTTT. Encoded protein: CSVEDPWTNTEAFF.

This chain links TRBV28 with TRBJ2-7; D unresolved. The CDR3 sequence is 15 residues long. V was pared by 6 bases and J by 0 bases, with 15 bases between. Germline V gene sequence: CDR1 MDHEN, CDR2 SYDVKM. CDR3: CASSQSDRLSYEQYF. Written as DNA, the CDR3 is TGTGCCAGCAGCCAGTCTGATAGGCTCTCCTACGAGCAGTACTTC.

This clonotype showed up many times. For the CDR3, the DNA is TGCAGCGTAGGAGGGGGATTCGCTGGAAACACCATATATTTT. It translates to CSVGGGFAGNTIYF. The V call is TRBV29-1, the J call TRBJ1-3; D might be TRBD1 (6 bases). V was clipped by 6 bases and J by 2 bases, with 14 bases between them. The CDR3 runs to 14 residues. Germline values: CDR1 SQVTM, CDR2 ANQGSEA.

This clonotype was picked up many times. This chain links TRBV12-3 or TRBV12-4 with TRBJ1-2, with D possibly TRBD1 on 5 matching bases. CDR3 length: 13 amino acids. V was cut by 6 bases and J by 8 bases, with 16 bases left in between. The CDR3 sequence is CASRRGSGDGYTF. CDR3 in DNA: TGTGCCAGCAGAAGGGGATCCGGAGACGGCTACACCTTC.

Many counts were recorded for this clonotype. The V and J genes are TRBV28 and TRBJ2-2; D not certain. Trimming pared 8 bases from V and 1 base from J, leaving 8 bases between. This CDR3 has 13 amino acids. The germline gives CDR1 MDHEN, CDR2 SYDVKM. The CDR3 sequence is CASLRLNTGELFF. In nucleotides, the CDR3 is TGTGCCAGCCTTAGATTGAACACCGGGGAGCTGTTTTTT.

This clonotype showed up just once. The rearrangement uses TRBV30 and TRBJ1-5, with D tentatively TRBD1 (6 bases). Trimming took off 2 bases at V and 7 bases at J, with 12 bases between the two ends. The germline V gene encodes CDR1 GTSNPN and CDR2 SVGIG (reference sequence). The CDR3 is made up of 13 amino acids. The CDR3 sequence is CAWSFKGDQPQHF. Written as DNA, the CDR3 is TGTGCCTGGAGTTTCAAGGGGGACCAGCCCCAGCATTTT.

The V and J genes are TRBV7-2 and TRBJ2-5, with a weak D call TRBD2 (6 bases). The V gene lost 5 bases and the J gene lost 3 bases, with 10 bases spanning the gap. From germline, CDR1 is SGHTA and CDR2 FQGNSA. This CDR3 is built from 13 residues. The CDR3 spells CASSKKREETQYF. The CDR3 bases are TGTGCCAGCAGCAAAAAGCGGGAAGAGACCCAGTACTTC.

This clonotype was recorded at least ten times. The V and J genes are TRBV5-1 and TRBJ1-1; a weak D match, TRBD1 (5 bases). The CDR3 runs 13 residues. In germline, CDR1 is SGHRS, CDR2 YFSETQ. V was clipped by 5 bases and J by 12 bases, with 20 bases between them. CDR3 region: CASREEGRPGSFF. In DNA form, the CDR3 reads TGCGCCAGCAGGGAGGAAGGCCGGCCAGGGTCTTTCTTT.

The chain combines TRBV6-5 with TRBJ2-7; tentative D call: TRBD2 (5 bases). This CDR3 has 15 residues. From germline, CDR1 is MNHEY and CDR2 SVGAGI. V was clipped by 0 bases and J by 3 bases, with 12 bases between them. The CDR3, as DNA: TGTGCCAGCAGTTACTCTGAGGGCTATCACTACGAGCAGTACTTC. This gives the protein CASSYSEGYHYEQYF.

This chain links TRBV7-2 with TRBJ1-1; 7 bases align to TRBD1. This CDR3 contains 15 residues. Germline assignment: CDR1 SGHTA and CDR2 FQGNSA. V dropped 4 bases and J dropped 6; count of bases not matched to a gene: 11. This chain's CDR3 is CASSWTGQLSAEAFF. DNA of the CDR3: TGTGCCAGCAGCTGGACGGGACAGCTGTCTGCTGAAGCTTTCTTT.

This clonotype occurred many times. This sequence joins TRBV5-1 and TRBJ2-2, with TRBD1 as a possible D gene (5 bases). V was clipped by 2 bases and J by 1 base, with 9 bases between them. The CDR3 has 15 amino acids. Germline loops: CDR1 SGHRS, CDR2 YFSETQ. In DNA, the CDR3 is TGCGCCAGCAGCTTCGGACACGTGAACACCGGGGAGCTGTTTTTT. Encoded protein: CASSFGHVNTGELFF. The whole variable domain, remainder taken from reference TRBV5-1 and TRBJ2-2, is KAGVTQTPRYLIKTRGQQVTLSCSPISGHRSVSWYQQTPGQGLQFLFEYFSETQRNKGNFPGRFSGRQFSNSRSEMNVSTLELGDSALYLCASSFGHVNTGELFFGEGSRLTVL.

Concerning this clonotype: At one end, the junction sequence differs from germline, possibly due to a read error. The gene calls are TRBV11-2 and TRBJ2-4, with a weak D call TRBD1 (5 bases). The CDR3 extends over 18 amino acids. Germline lookup yields CDR1 SGHAT and CDR2 FQNNGV. CDR3 in DNA: TGTGCCAGCAGCGTAGACAGTTTGAGTACGCTAGCCAAAAACATTCAGTACTTC. Residues: CASSVDSLSTLAKNIQYF.

This clonotype was observed a handful of times. V gene TRBV6-2 or TRBV6-3 combines with J gene TRBJ2-7; maybe TRBD1 (5 bases). The CDR3 extends over 13 amino acids. Germline CDR1 MNHEY, CDR2 SVGEGT. V lost 8 bases and J 4 bases, leaving 15 bases between the germline ends. The CDR3 sequence: CASEPAGLYEQYF. The CDR3 DNA is TGTGCCAGCGAGCCGGCAGGGCTTTACGAGCAGTACTTC.

This clonotype was found many times. The V call is TRBV6-2 or TRBV6-3, the J call TRBJ2-5, with a weak D call TRBD2 (5 bases). The CDR3 is 15 residues long. CDR1 MNHEY and CDR2 SVGEGT come from the germline V gene. Between the trimmed V and J ends, which lost 6 bases and 5 bases, there was a span of 19 bases. The CDR3 nucleotides read TGTGCCAGCAGCCGAGGCGGGTGGGGTGAGGAGACCCAGTACTTC. Its protein product is CASSRGGWGEETQYF.

V and J are TRBV4-1 and TRBJ2-7; D perhaps matches TRBD2 (6 bases). The germline CDR1 and CDR2 sequences are MGHRA and YSYEKL. The V end lost 2 bases, the J end lost 2 bases, and 19 bases lay between the germline ends. The CDR3 covers 17 residues. In DNA, the CDR3 is TGCGCCAGCAGCCAAAGTGCGCTTGGGGGGACCCCCTACGAGCAGTACTTC. Protein sequence: CASSQSALGGTPYEQYF.

This clonotype was seen ten or more times. The chain recombines TRBV10-3 with TRBJ2-2, with D possibly matching TRBD2 (5 bases). The germline V gene encodes CDR1 ENHRY and CDR2 SYGVKD. Trimming stripped 6 bases from V and 5 bases from J, with 13 bases between. The length of the CDR3 is 14 residues. CDR3 protein: CAISPMGETGELFF. In DNA, the CDR3 is TGTGCCATCAGCCCGATGGGAGAAACCGGGGAGCTGTTTTTT.

In this sample, this clonotype turned up many times. V is TRBV27 and J is TRBJ1-2, with D possibly TRBD1 on 5 matching bases. V dropped 5 bases and J dropped 7 bases, with 14 bases sitting between them. Germline CDR1 MNHEY, CDR2 SMNVEV (reference sequence). CDR3 size: 13 residues. CDR3: CASSLRRDGGYTF. CDR3 in DNA: TGTGCCAGCAGTCTCCGCCGGGACGGTGGCTACACCTTC.

The V call is TRBV2, the J call TRBJ2-5, with D hard to call. Germline V gene data show CDR1 as SNHLY and CDR2 as FYNNEI. The CDR3 consists of 16 residues. Trimming left V 2 bases short and J 5 bases short, with 18 bases between. The chain's CDR3 is CASSEFGPTLRETQYF. The DNA of the CDR3 is TGTGCCAGCAGTGAATTTGGGCCGACATTGCGGGAGACCCAGTACTTC.

The V call is TRBV10-3, the J call TRBJ1-2; 7 nucleotides match TRBD1. Germline V gene lookup returns CDR1 ENHRY and CDR2 SYGVKD. The CDR3 sequence is 13 residues long. V was pared by 2 bases and J by 6 bases, with 3 bases of the junction left unmatched. The chain's CDR3 is CAISESTGDGYTF. CDR3 coding DNA: TGTGCCATCAGTGAGAGTACAGGGGATGGCTACACCTTC.